The 19 T cell receptor beta chains given below trace back to one sample, sequenced in a study of blood T cell repertoires in COVID-19. The protocol was immunoSEQ multiplex PCR, while the TCRdb copy is restricted to in-frame clones and leaves out a portion. This table has about 120,000 clones, nearly 90% appearing once. Input material: peripheral blood. These receptors were collected from a woman in her 70s who had recovered from COVID-19.

This clone has only a few counts. CDR3 region: CASSNFLQEDQYF. CDR3 nucleotides: TGTGCCAGCAGCAACTTCCTCCAAGAGGACCAGTACTTC. V and J are TRBV3-1 (or the pseudogene TRBV3-2) and TRBJ2-5; D call uncertain. Trimming removed 5 bases from V and 10 bases from J, with 17 bases in between. The CDR3 contains 13 residues. The germline CDR1 and CDR2 sequences are LGHDT and YNNKEL (reference sequence).

This chain joins TRBV11-2 and TRBJ2-4; no reliable D call. Germline V gives CDR1 SGHAT, CDR2 FQNNGV. Deletions cut 2 bases from V and 6 bases from J, with 11 bases between. The CDR3 is 14 residues long. CDR3 sequence reads: CASSLNGLGNIQYF. CDR3 nucleotide sequence: TGTGCCAGCAGCTTAAACGGCCTAGGAAACATTCAGTACTTC.

The V call is TRBV4-3, the J call TRBJ2-1, with TRBD2 matching 9 bases. V shed 4 bases and J 8 bases; nucleotides not matched to a gene: 12. The germline V gene encodes CDR1 LGHNA and CDR2 YSLEER. The CDR3 totals 16 residues. CDR3 amino acids: CASSPLGGRGRDEQFF. The CDR3 bases are TGCGCCAGCAGCCCCTTGGGCGGGAGGGGAAGGGATGAGCAGTTCTTC.

The chain has TRBV29-1 and TRBJ2-5; unclear D gene. Trimming took 4 bases from V and 3 from J, leaving 9 bases between them. Germline assignment: CDR1 SQVTM and CDR2 ANQGSEA. The CDR3 consists of 12 residues. The CDR3, as DNA: TGCAGCGTTGTTGCGGTTGAAGAGACCCAGTACTTC. Its protein product is CSVVAVEETQYF.

A single count supports this clone. For the CDR3, the DNA is TGTGCCTGTCTAGGGACAAAACAGCCCCAGCATTTT. Translating it yields CACLGTKQPQHF. The chain is built from TRBV21-1 and TRBJ1-5; TRBD1 was called by the table and not checked on the DNA. TRBV21-1 corresponds to a pseudogene. This CDR3 comprises 12 residues.

The sample holds one count of this clone. The V gene is TRBV5-4, the J gene TRBJ2-3; D call uncertain. V gave up 0 bases and J gave up 3 bases, with 8 bases separating them. The CDR3 loop spans 14 amino acids. Germline-derived CDR1 and CDR2 are SGHNT and YYREEE (reference sequence). CDR3 sequence reads: CASSLAGNTDTQYF. The CDR3 DNA reads as TGTGCCAGCAGCTTGGCGGGTAATACAGATACGCAGTATTTT.

V gene TRBV4-2 combines with J gene TRBJ2-4; 11 positions agree with TRBD2. CDR1 and CDR2 from the germline V gene are LGHNA and YNFKEQ. With V trimmed by 5 bases and J by 6 bases, 15 bases remained unmatched. CDR3 length equals 18 residues. The CDR3 sequence: CASSSRSSSSGGLNIQYF. For the CDR3, the DNA is TGTGCCAGCAGCTCGCGCTCTTCGTCTAGCGGGGGGTTAAACATTCAGTACTTC.

This clone was seen a few times. The chain has TRBV5-1 and TRBJ1-1; 7 nucleotides align to TRBD1. Trimming at V came to 7 bases and at J to 4 bases, leaving 7 bases not matched to a gene. This CDR3 has 13 residues. Germline lookup yields CDR1 SGHRS and CDR2 YFSETQ. CDR3 bases: TGCGCCAGCCGAGGACAGGTCAGCACTGAAGCTTTCTTT. This encodes CASRGQVSTEAFF.

The chain is built from TRBV4-1 and TRBJ2-7; 8 bases are a match to TRBD2. Germline lookup yields CDR1 MGHRA and CDR2 YSYEKL. The CDR3 contains 16 residues. The junction had 9 bases not matched to a gene; V was cut back by 0 bases and J by 5 bases. Here the CDR3 reads CASSQELAGYQDEQYF. The CDR3 DNA reads TGCGCCAGCAGCCAAGAGTTAGCGGGATACCAGGACGAGCAGTACTTC.

The CDR3 spells CASSLQLAESYEQYF. The CDR3 bases are TGTGCCAGCAGCCTACAACTAGCGGAGTCCTACGAGCAGTACTTC. The chain uses TRBV4-2 and TRBJ2-7, with 8 bases fitting TRBD2. The germline V gene encodes CDR1 LGHNA and CDR2 YNFKEQ. Trimming removed 4 bases from V and 1 base from J; junction bases left unmatched: 6. The CDR3 runs 15 residues.

The chain carries TRBV27 and TRBJ2-5; 7 nucleotides match TRBD1. The ends lost 1 base at V and 3 bases at J; junction bases unmatched: 2. Per the germline V gene, CDR1 is MNHEY and CDR2 is SMNVEV (reference sequence). This CDR3 region has 14 residues. CDR3 sequence reads: CASSLLDRKETQYF. Here the CDR3 DNA reads TGTGCCAGCAGTTTATTGGACAGGAAAGAGACCCAGTACTTC.

The J gene is TRBJ1-4, the V gene TRBV19; D remains unclear. Germline V gene lookup returns CDR1 LNHDA and CDR2 SQIVND (reference sequence). This CDR3 is built from 16 residues. The V and J ends lost 6 bases and 2 bases respectively, with 16 bases between them. CDR3 DNA: TGTGCCAGTAGGCCCGCGACCGGGGTGACTAATGAAAAACTGTTTTTT. Its translation is CASRPATGVTNEKLFF.

The chain is built from TRBV5-8 and TRBJ2-3; no definite D call. This CDR3 has 13 amino acids. V was pared by 2 bases and J by 3 bases, with 7 bases between. The germline gives CDR1 SGHTS, CDR2 YDEGEE. CDR3 in amino acids: CASSFSYTDTQYF. CDR3 DNA sequence: TGTGCCAGCAGCTTTAGTTATACAGATACGCAGTATTTT.

The chain carries TRBV12-2 and TRBJ2-7; the table assigns TRBD1, which was not confirmed against the DNA. TRBV12-2 corresponds to a pseudogene. The CDR3 is made up of 15 amino acids. CDR3: CASRLGTENSYEQYF. The DNA of the CDR3 is TGTGCAAGTCGCTTGGGGACAGAGAACTCCTACGAGCAGTACTTC.

The chain uses TRBV9 and TRBJ2-3; 8 nucleotides agree with TRBD2. The J segment lost 4 bases and the V segment lost 0 bases, leaving 1 base of the junction unmatched. The germline gives CDR1 SGDLS, CDR2 YYNGEE. The CDR3 extends over 14 amino acids. CDR3 nucleotides: TGTGCCAGCAGCGTAGCGGGAGGGGCAGATACGCAGTATTTT. This encodes CASSVAGGADTQYF.

This clone showed up many times. This rearrangement joins TRBV2 to TRBJ2-1, with 14 positions matching TRBD2. V dropped 8 bases and J dropped 11; count of bases not matched to a gene: 11. Germline V gene data show CDR1 as SNHLY and CDR2 as FYNNEI. CDR3 size: 15 residues. CDR3 nucleotide sequence: TGTGCCAGCCTCTCCGGGACTAGCGGGGGAAGTCAGCAGTTCTTC. This encodes CASLSGTSGGSQQFF.

The chain recombines TRBV5-1 with TRBJ2-5, with 10 bases matching TRBD2. CDR3 length: 15 residues. The germline CDR1 and CDR2 sequences are SGHRS and YFSETQ. V dropped 3 bases and J dropped 6; count of bases not matched to a gene: 8. The CDR3 sequence: CASSSSSSGGKTQYF. CDR3 in DNA: TGCGCCAGCAGCTCGTCGTCTAGCGGGGGTAAGACCCAGTACTTC. Complete variable domain (other parts from reference TRBV5-1 and TRBJ2-5): KAGVTQTPRYLIKTRGQQVTLSCSPISGHRSVSWYQQTPGQGLQFLFEYFSETQRNKGNFPGRFSGRQFSNSRSEMNVSTLELGDSALYLCASSSSSSGGKTQYFGPGTRLLVL.

This clone came up once. The rearrangement uses TRBV5-1 and TRBJ1-1; 10 bases fit TRBD1. CDR3 length: 16 residues. The V gene end was trimmed by 0 bases and the J gene end by 5 bases; junction bases not matched to a gene: 7. CDR1 is SGHRS and CDR2 is YFSETQ in the germline V gene. The CDR3 loop is CASSLGQGAVGTEAFF. The CDR3, as DNA: TGCGCCAGCAGCTTGGGACAGGGGGCTGTAGGTACTGAAGCTTTCTTT. The full variable domain, completed using reference TRBV5-1 and TRBJ1-1, is KAGVTQTPRYLIKTRGQQVTLSCSPISGHRSVSWYQQTPGQGLQFLFEYFSETQRNKGNFPGRFSGRQFSNSRSEMNVSTLELGDSALYLCASSLGQGAVGTEAFFGQGTRLTVV.

This rearrangement joins TRBV7-9 to TRBJ1-5; 9 bases map to TRBD1. With V trimmed by 1 base and J by 5 bases, 3 bases remained unmatched. CDR1 and CDR2 (germline): SEHNR, FQNEAQ (reference sequence). This CDR3 spans 15 amino acids. CDR3 sequence: CASSLGTGVDQPQHF. The CDR3 nucleotides read TGTGCCAGCAGCTTAGGGACAGGGGTCGATCAGCCCCAGCATTTT. The full variable domain, rest sourced from reference TRBV7-9 and TRBJ1-5, is DTGVSQNPRHKITKRGQNVTFRCDPISEHNRLYWYRQTLGQGPEFLTYFQNEAQLEKSRLLSDRFSAERPKGSFSTLEIQRTEQGDSAMYLCASSLGTGVDQPQHFGDGTRLSIL.